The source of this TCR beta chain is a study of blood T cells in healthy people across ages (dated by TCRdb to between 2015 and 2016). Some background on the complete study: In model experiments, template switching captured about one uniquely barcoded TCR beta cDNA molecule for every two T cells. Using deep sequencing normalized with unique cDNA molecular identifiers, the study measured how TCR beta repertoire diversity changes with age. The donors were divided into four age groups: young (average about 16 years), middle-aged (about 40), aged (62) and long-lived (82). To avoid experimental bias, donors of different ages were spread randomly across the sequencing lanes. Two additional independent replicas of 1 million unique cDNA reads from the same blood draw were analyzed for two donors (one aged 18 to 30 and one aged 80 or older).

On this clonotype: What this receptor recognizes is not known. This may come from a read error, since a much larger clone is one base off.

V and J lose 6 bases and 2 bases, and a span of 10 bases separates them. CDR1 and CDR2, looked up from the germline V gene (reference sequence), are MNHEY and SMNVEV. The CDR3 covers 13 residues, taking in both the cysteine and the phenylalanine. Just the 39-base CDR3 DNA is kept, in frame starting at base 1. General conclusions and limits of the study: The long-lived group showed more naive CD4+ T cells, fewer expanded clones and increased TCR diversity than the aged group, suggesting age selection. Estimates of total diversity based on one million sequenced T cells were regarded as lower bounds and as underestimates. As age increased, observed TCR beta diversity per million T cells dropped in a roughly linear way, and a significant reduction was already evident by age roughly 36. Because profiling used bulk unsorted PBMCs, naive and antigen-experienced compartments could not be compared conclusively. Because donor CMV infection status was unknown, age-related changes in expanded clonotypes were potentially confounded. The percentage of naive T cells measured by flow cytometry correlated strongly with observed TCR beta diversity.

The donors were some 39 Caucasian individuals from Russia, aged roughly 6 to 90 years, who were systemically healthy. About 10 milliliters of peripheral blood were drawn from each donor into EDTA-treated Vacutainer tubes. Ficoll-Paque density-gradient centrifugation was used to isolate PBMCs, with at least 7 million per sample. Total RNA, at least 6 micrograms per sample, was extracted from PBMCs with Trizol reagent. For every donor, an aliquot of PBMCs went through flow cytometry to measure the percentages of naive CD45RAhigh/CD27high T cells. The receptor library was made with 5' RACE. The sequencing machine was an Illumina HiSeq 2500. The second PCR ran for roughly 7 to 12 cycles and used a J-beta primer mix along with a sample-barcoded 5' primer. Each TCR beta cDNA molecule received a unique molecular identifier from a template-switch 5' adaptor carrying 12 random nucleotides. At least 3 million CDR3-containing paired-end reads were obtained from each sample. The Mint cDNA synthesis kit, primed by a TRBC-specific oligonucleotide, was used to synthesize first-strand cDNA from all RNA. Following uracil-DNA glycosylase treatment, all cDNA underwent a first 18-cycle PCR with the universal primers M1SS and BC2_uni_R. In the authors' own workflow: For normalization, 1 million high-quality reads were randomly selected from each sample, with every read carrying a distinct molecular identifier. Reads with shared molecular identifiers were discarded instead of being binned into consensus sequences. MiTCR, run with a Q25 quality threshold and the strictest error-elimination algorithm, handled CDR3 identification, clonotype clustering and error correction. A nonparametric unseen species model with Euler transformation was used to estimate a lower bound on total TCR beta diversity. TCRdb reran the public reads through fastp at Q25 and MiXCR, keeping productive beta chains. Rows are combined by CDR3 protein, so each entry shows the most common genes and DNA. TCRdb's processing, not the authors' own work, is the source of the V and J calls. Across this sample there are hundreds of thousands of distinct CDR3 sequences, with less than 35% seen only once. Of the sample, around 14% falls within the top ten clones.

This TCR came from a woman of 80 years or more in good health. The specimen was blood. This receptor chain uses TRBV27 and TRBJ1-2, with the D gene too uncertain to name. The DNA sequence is TGTGCCAGCAGGTTACGGGAGAACTATGGCTACACCTTC. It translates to CASRLRENYGYTF.